This TCR beta chain is from a study of radiotherapy plus CTLA-4 blockade in lung cancer. Overall study context: An objective response was seen in 18% of patients, and disease control in 25% to 40%.

Focal radiation plus CTLA-4 blockade with ipilimumab was given to patients with chemo-refractory metastatic non-small-cell lung cancer. With 5 bases removed from V and 0 bases from J, the gap between germline ends came to 14 bases. Looked up from germline, CDR1 is SEHNR and CDR2 is FQNEAQ (reference sequence). This CDR3 is built from 17 residues. Generated by immunoSEQ multiplex PCR, the TCRdb table keeps only in-frame clones and is missing some. This sample yields 25,000 to 35,000 clones, of which approximately 80% are seen a single time; approximately 16% belongs to the top ten. Sequencing used peripheral blood, obtained from a patient treated with radiotherapy plus ipilimumab. The receptor comes from a human donor with non-small cell lung cancer that progressed on radiotherapy plus ipilimumab. V is TRBV7-9 and J is TRBJ2-6, with a tentative D call TRBD2 (7 bases). The chain's CDR3 is CASSHTGRASGANVLTF. CDR3 coding DNA: TGTGCCAGCAGCCACACAGGGAGGGCCTCTGGGGCCAACGTCCTGACTTTC.